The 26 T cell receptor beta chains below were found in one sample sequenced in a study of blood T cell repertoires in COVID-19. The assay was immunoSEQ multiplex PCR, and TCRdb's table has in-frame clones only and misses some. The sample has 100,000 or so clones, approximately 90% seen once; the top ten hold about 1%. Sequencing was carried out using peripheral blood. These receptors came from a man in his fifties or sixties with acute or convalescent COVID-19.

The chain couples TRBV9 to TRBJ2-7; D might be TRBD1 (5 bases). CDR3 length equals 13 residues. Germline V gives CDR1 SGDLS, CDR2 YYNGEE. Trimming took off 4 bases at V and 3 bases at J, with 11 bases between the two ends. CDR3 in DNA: TGTGCCAGCAGCAGGGGTGAATTCTACGAGCAGTACTTC. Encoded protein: CASSRGEFYEQYF.

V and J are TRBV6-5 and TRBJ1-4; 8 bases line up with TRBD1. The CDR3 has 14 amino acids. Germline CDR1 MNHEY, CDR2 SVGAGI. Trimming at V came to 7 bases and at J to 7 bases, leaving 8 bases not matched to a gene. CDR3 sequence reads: CASTDRVGSEKLFF. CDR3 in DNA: TGTGCCAGCACGGACAGGGTGGGGAGTGAAAAACTGTTTTTT.

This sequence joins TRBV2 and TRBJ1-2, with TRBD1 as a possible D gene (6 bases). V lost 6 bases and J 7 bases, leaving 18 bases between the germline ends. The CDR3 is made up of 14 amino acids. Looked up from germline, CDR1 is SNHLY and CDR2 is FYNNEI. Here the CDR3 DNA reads TGTGCCAGCAGATTTACAGGGACGAGTTTTGGCTACACCTTC. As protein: CASRFTGTSFGYTF.

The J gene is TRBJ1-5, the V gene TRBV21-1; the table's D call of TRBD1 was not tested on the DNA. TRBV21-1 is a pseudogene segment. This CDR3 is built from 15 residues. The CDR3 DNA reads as TGTGCCAGCAGCAAAGCGTGGGACAGTCGTCAGCCCCAGCATTTT. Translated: CASSKAWDSRQPQHF.

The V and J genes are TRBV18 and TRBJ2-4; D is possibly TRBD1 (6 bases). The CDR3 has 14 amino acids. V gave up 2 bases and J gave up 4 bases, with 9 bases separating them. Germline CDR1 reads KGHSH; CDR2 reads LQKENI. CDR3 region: CASSPGGRKNIQYF. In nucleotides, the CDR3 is TGTGCCAGCTCACCAGGGGGCAGGAAAAACATTCAGTACTTC.

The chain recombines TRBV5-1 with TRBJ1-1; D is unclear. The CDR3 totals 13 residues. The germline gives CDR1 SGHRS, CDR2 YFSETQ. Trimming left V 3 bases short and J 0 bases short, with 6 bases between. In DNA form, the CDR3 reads TGCGCCAGCAGCTCCCTGTTGAACACTGAAGCTTTCTTT. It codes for CASSSLLNTEAFF. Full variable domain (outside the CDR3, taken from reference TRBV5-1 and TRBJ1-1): KAGVTQTPRYLIKTRGQQVTLSCSPISGHRSVSWYQQTPGQGLQFLFEYFSETQRNKGNFPGRFSGRQFSNSRSEMNVSTLELGDSALYLCASSSLLNTEAFFGQGTRLTVV.

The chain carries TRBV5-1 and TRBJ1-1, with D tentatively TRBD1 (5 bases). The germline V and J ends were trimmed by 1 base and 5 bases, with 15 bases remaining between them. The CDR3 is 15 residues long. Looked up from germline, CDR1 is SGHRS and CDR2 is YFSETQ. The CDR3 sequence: CASSLQGGGGTEAFF. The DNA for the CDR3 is TGCGCCAGCAGCTTGCAGGGTGGCGGTGGGACTGAAGCTTTCTTT.

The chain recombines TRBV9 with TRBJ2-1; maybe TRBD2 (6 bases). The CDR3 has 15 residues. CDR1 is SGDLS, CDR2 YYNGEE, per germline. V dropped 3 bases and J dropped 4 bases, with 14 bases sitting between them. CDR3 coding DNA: TGTGCCAGCAGCGAGTCGGGACTCAGTTACAATGAGCAGTTCTTC. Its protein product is CASSESGLSYNEQFF.

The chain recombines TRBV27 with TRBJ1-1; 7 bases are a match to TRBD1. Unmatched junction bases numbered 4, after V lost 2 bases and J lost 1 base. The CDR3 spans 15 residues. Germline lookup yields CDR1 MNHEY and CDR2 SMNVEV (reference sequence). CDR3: CASSLQGVENTEAFF. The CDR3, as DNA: TGTGCCAGCAGTTTACAGGGGGTCGAGAACACTGAAGCTTTCTTT.

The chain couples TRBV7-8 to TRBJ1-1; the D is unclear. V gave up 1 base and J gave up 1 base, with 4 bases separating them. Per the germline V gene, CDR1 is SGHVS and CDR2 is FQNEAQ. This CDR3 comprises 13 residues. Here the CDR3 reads CASSLGRNTEAFF. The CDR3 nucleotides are TGTGCCAGCAGCTTAGGGAGGAACACTGAAGCTTTCTTT. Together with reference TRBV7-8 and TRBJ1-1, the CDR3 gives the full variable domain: GAGVSQSPRYKVAKRGQDVALRCDPISGHVSLFWYQQALGQGPEFLTYFQNEAQLDKSGLPSDRFFAERPEGSVSTLKIQRTQQEDSAVYLCASSLGRNTEAFFGQGTRLTVV.

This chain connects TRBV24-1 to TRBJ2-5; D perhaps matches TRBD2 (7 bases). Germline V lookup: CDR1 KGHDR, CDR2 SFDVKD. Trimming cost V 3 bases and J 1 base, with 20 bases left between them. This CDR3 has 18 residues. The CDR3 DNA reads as TGTGCCACCAGTGATCCCGTACCAGGGGAGGGAGGCCAAGAGACCCAGTACTTC. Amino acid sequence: CATSDPVPGEGGQETQYF.

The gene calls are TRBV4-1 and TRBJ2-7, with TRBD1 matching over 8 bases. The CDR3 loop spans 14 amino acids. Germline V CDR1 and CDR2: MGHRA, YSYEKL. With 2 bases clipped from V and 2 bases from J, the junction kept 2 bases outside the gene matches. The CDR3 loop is CASSQWDRTYEQYF. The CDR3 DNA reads TGCGCCAGCAGCCAATGGGACAGGACCTACGAGCAGTACTTC.

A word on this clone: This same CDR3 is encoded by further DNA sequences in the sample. The CDR3 sequence: CASSLEGSGQETQYF. CDR3 bases: TGTGCCAGCAGCTTAGAAGGTAGCGGCCAAGAGACCCAGTACTTC. V is TRBV7-9 and J is TRBJ2-5; TRBD2 might be the D (6 bases). V was cut by 1 base and J by 1 base, with 10 bases left in between. Germline-derived CDR1 and CDR2 are SEHNR and FQNEAQ (reference sequence). The CDR3 covers 15 residues.

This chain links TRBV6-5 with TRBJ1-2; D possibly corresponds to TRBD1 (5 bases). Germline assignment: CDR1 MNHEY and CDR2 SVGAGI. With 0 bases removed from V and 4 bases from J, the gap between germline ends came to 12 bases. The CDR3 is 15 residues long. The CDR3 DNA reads TGTGCCAGCAGTTACTCGACGGGGGTTACCTATGGCTACACCTTC. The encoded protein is CASSYSTGVTYGYTF.

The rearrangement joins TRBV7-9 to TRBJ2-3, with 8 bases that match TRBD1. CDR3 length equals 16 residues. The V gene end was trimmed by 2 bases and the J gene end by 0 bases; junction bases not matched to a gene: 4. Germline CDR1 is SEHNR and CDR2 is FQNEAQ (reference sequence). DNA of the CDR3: TGTGCCAGCAGCTTAAGGACAGGGATGAGCACAGATACGCAGTATTTT. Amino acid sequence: CASSLRTGMSTDTQYF.

This CDR3 is CASRGTGSYEQYF. Here the CDR3 DNA reads TGTGCCAGTAGGGGGACAGGGTCATACGAGCAGTACTTC. The chain combines TRBV19 with TRBJ2-7; 9 bases line up with TRBD1. Trimming at V came to 6 bases and at J to 4 bases, leaving 4 bases not matched to a gene. Germline V gives CDR1 LNHDA, CDR2 SQIVND (reference sequence). The CDR3 has 13 residues.

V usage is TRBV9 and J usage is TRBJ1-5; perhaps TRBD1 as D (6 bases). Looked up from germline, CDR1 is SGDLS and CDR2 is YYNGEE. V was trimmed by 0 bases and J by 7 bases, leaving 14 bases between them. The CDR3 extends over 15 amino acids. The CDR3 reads CASSVGGQGNQPQHF. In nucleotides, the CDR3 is TGTGCCAGCAGCGTAGGTGGTCAGGGGAACCAGCCCCAGCATTTT.

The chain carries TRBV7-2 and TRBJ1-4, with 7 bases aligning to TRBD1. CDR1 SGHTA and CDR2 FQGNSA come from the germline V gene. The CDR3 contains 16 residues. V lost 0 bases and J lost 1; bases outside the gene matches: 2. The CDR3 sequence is CASSLARGVTNEKLFF. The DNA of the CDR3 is TGTGCCAGCAGCTTAGCCAGGGGGGTAACTAATGAAAAACTGTTTTTT. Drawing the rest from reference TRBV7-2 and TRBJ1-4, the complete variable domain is GAGVSQSPSNKVTEKGKDVELRCDPISGHTALYWYRQSLGQGLEFLIYFQGNSAPDKSGLPSDRFSAERTGGSVSTLTIQRTQQEDSAVYLCASSLARGVTNEKLFFGSGTQLSVL.

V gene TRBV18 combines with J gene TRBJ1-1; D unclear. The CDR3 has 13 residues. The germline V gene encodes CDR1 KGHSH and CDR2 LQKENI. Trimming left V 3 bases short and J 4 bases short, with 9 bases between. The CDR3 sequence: CASSPRERTEAFF. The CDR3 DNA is TGTGCCAGCTCACCTAGGGAGCGCACTGAAGCTTTCTTT.

The CDR3: CASSFSGSATGELFF. The CDR3 DNA reads TGTGCCAGCAGCTTTAGCGGGAGCGCCACCGGGGAGCTGTTTTTT. The chain joins TRBV7-2 to TRBJ2-2, with 9 bases that match TRBD2. Germline V lookup: CDR1 SGHTA, CDR2 FQGNSA. This CDR3 spans 15 amino acids. V lost 3 bases and J lost 4; bases outside the gene matches: 3.

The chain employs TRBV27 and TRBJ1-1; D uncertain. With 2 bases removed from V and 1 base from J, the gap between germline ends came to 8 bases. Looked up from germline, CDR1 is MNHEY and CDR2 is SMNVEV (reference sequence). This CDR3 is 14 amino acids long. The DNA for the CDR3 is TGTGCCAGCAGTTTAACGCTCAGGAACACTGAAGCTTTCTTT. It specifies CASSLTLRNTEAFF.

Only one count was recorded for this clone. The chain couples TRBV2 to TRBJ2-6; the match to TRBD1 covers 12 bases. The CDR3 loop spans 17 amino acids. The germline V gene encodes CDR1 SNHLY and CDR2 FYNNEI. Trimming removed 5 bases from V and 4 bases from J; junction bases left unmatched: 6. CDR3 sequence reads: CASSPGQGARGANVLTF. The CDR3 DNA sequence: TGTGCCAGCAGTCCGGGACAGGGGGCGAGGGGGGCCAACGTCCTGACTTTC.

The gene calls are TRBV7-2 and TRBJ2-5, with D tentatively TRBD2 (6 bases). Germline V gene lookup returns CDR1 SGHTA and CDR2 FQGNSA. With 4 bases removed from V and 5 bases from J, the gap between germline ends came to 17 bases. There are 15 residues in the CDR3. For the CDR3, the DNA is TGTGCCAGCAGCTCTCGACTACAACGGGGGGAGACCCAGTACTTC. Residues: CASSSRLQRGETQYF.

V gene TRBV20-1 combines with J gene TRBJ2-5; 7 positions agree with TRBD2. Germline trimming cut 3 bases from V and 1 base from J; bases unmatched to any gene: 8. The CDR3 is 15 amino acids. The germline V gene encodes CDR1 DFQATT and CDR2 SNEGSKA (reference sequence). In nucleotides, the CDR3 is TGCAGTGCTAGTGGGGCGTCTAGCGGCCAAGAGACCCAGTACTTC. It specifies CSASGASSGQETQYF.

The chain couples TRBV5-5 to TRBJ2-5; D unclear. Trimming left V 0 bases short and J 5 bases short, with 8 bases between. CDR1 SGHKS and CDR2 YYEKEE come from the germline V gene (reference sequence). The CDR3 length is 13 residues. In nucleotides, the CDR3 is TGTGCCAGCAGCTTGGGCGTCTTCGAGACCCAGTACTTC. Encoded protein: CASSLGVFETQYF. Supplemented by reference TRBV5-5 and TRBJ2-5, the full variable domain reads DAGVTQSPTHLIKTRGQQVTLRCSPISGHKSVSWYQQVLGQGPQFIFQYYEKEERGRGNFPDRFSARQFPNYSSELNVNALLLGDSALYLCASSLGVFETQYFGPGTRLLVL.

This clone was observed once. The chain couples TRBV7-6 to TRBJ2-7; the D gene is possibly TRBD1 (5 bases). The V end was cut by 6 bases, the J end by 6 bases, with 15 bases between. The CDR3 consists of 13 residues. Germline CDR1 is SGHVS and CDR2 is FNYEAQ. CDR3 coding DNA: TGTGCCAGCAGTTCAAATTCAGGGTCCGAGCAGTACTTC. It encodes CASSSNSGSEQYF.